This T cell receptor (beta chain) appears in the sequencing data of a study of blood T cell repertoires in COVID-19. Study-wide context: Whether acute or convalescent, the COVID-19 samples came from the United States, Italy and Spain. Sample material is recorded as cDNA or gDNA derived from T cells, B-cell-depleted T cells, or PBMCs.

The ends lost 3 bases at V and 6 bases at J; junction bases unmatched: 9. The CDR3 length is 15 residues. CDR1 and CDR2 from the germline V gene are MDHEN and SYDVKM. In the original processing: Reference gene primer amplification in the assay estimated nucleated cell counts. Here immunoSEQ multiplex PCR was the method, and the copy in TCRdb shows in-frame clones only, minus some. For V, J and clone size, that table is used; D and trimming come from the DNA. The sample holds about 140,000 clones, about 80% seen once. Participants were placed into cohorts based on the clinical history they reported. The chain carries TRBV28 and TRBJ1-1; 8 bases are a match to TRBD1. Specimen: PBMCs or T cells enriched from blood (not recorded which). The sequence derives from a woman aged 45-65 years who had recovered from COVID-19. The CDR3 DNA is TGTGCCAGCAGTTTCAGCAGACAGGGGCGACCTGAAGCTTTCTTT. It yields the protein CASSFSRQGRPEAFF.